A selection of T cell receptor beta chains follows, all from one sample in a study of cytomegalovirus exposure and HLA in healthy donors. Profiled with immunoSEQ multiplex PCR; TCRdb holds only in-frame clones, not every one. The sample contains under 100,000 clones, about 76% of which appear only once. The source material was PBMCs. The receptors were sampled from a woman in her sixties or seventies in good health and CMV-seropositive. Both conserved end residues are part of each CDR3. The order of the fields is V gene, J gene, D gene, clone size, CDR3 protein, CDR3 DNA. D genes are given only for firm matches. Only some rows state a clone size, as once, few, many or a class for expanded clones.

TRBV6-1	TRBJ2-7	TRBD1	few	CASTNTGQRMDEQYF	TGTGCCAGCACTAACACGGGACAGAGGATGGACGAGCAGTACTTC
TRBV2	TRBJ2-2	TRBD2	.	CASSDPGGAKNTGELFF	TGTGCCAGCAGCGACCCGGGGGGGGCGAAGAACACCGGGGAGCTGTTTTTT
TRBV9	TRBJ2-3	TRBD2	.	CASSVEGSGPSDTQYF	TGTGCCAGCAGCGTAGAGGGTAGCGGGCCCTCAGATACGCAGTATTTT
TRBV5-1	TRBJ1-2	.	.	CASSSGQSYYGYTF	TGCGCCAGCAGCTCCGGACAGTCCTACTATGGCTACACCTTC
TRBV28	TRBJ1-2	TRBD1	.	CASTEGQGYYGYTF	TGTGCCAGCACTGAGGGACAGGGTTACTATGGCTACACCTTC
TRBV6-5	TRBJ1-2	TRBD1	.	CASSRVDRGLVGYTF	TGTGCCAGCAGCCGTGTTGACAGGGGGTTAGTAGGCTACACCTTC
TRBV6-1	TRBJ1-1	TRBD1	few	CASRPGQGLSPEAFF	TGTGCCAGCAGACCTGGACAGGGTCTCTCCCCTGAAGCTTTCTTT
TRBV6-4	TRBJ2-3	TRBD2	.	CASSDGTTYTDTQYF	TGTGCCAGCAGTGACGGGACTACTTACACAGATACGCAGTATTTT
TRBV4-1	TRBJ1-1	.	.	CASSQDSRGMNTEAFF	TGCGCCAGCAGCCAAGATTCGAGGGGGATGAACACTGAAGCTTTCTTT
TRBV5-1	TRBJ2-7	.	.	CASSLGPGNYEQYF	TGCGCCAGCAGCTTGGGTCCGGGAAATTACGAGCAGTACTTC
TRBV19	TRBJ1-1	.	.	CASSIAGIMNTEAFF	TGTGCCAGTAGTATAGCCGGGATAATGAACACTGAAGCTTTCTTT
TRBV9	TRBJ2-1	.	.	CASSVAPRNEQFF	TGTGCCAGCAGCGTAGCTCCGAGAAATGAGCAGTTCTTC
TRBV29-1	TRBJ2-3	.	.	CSVVSGPSTDTQYF	TGCAGCGTTGTTAGCGGACCTAGCACAGATACGCAGTATTTT
TRBV6-6	TRBJ1-1	TRBD1	.	CASSYGQGAWMTEAFF	TGTGCCAGCAGTTACGGGCAGGGGGCGTGGATGACTGAAGCTTTCTTT
TRBV7-9	TRBJ2-1	TRBD2	.	CASSLYSWEGNEQFF	TGTGCCAGCAGCTTATATAGCTGGGAGGGGAATGAGCAGTTCTTC
TRBV9	TRBJ2-1	.	.	CASSLTGTGYNEQFF	TGTGCCAGCAGCCTGACCGGGACTGGCTACAATGAGCAGTTCTTC
TRBV7-3	TRBJ2-3	.	.	CASSPRGLSGDTQYF	TGTGCCAGCAGTCCCCGCGGGTTATCAGGAGATACGCAGTATTTT
TRBV11-2	TRBJ1-1	TRBD1	.	CASSFRDRGMNTEAFF	TGTGCCAGCAGCTTCCGGGACAGGGGTATGAACACTGAAGCTTTCTTT
TRBV7-9	TRBJ2-1	TRBD2	.	CASSPSTTSVVGEQFF	TGTGCCAGCAGCCCTTCGACGACTAGCGTGGTGGGTGAGCAGTTCTTC
TRBV7-2	TRBJ2-7	.	few	CASSPSGIGASNEQYF	TGTGCCAGCAGCCCATCGGGGATCGGTGCCTCCAACGAGCAGTACTTC
TRBV6-5	TRBJ2-2	.	few	CASSSASLQGKELFF	TGTGCCAGCAGTTCCGCCTCATTACAGGGAAAGGAGCTGTTTTTT
TRBV6-5	TRBJ2-2	.	.	CASSLSLTGTGELFF	TGTGCCAGCAGTCTTTCGCTTACGGGGACCGGGGAGCTGTTTTTT
TRBV9	TRBJ2-1	TRBD1	.	CASSVVGTGDNEQLF	TGTGCCAGCAGCGTAGTGGGGACAGGGGACAATGAGCAGCTCTTC
TRBV5-1	TRBJ2-7	.	.	CASSPGRQESYEQYF	TGCGCCAGCAGCCCCGGTCGACAGGAATCCTACGAGCAGTACTTC
TRBV19	TRBJ2-7	TRBD2	few	CASSPSSGRANSYEQYF	TGTGCCAGTAGCCCATCTAGCGGGAGGGCCAATTCCTACGAGCAGTACTTC
TRBV18	TRBJ2-2	.	.	CASSPWRAHTGELFF	TGTGCCAGCTCACCATGGAGGGCGCACACCGGGGAGCTGTTTTTT
TRBV15	TRBJ2-5	.	.	CATSLGHLQETQYF	TGTGCCACCAGCCTCGGACACCTCCAAGAGACCCAGTACTTC
TRBV19	TRBJ1-1	.	few	CASSRTPYTEAFF	TGTGCCAGTAGTAGGACACCTTACACTGAAGCTTTCTTT
TRBV19	TRBJ1-5	TRBD1	.	CASSIETGEWEPQHF	TGTGCCAGTAGTATTGAGACAGGGGAGTGGGAGCCCCAGCATTTT
TRBV7-9	TRBJ2-2	.	.	CSSSRGGASNTGELFF	TGTTCCAGCAGCCGCGGCGGGGCATCGAACACCGGGGAGCTGTTTTTT
TRBV28	TRBJ1-5	TRBD1	.	CASRPTGQGAFSNQPQHF	TGTGCCAGCAGGCCTACGGGACAGGGGGCTTTTAGCAATCAGCCCCAGCATTTT
TRBV5-1	TRBJ2-2	.	.	CASSLATRNTGELFF	TGCGCCAGCAGCTTGGCCACAAGGAACACCGGGGAGCTGTTTTTT
TRBV7-9	TRBJ2-1	.	.	CASSLRGGGGNEQFF	TGTGCCAGCAGCTTACGGGGAGGGGGTGGAAATGAGCAGTTCTTC
TRBV7-2	TRBJ1-2	TRBD1	.	CASSFGGGPGYTF	TGTGCCAGCAGCTTTGGAGGGGGCCCCGGCTACACCTTC
TRBV5-8	TRBJ2-6	.	.	CASSYWQDSKAAGANVLTF	TGTGCCAGCAGTTATTGGCAAGACAGTAAGGCTGCTGGGGCCAACGTCCTGACTTTC
TRBV15	TRBJ2-4	.	few	CATSRDRENIQYF	TGTGCCACCAGCAGGGATCGGGAAAACATTCAGTACTTC
TRBV19	TRBJ1-1	.	few	CASSQQVNTEAFF	TGTGCCAGTAGTCAACAGGTAAACACTGAAGCTTTCTTT
TRBV6-5	TRBJ1-5	.	.	CASSYAGNQPQHF	TGTGCCAGCAGTTACGCAGGCAATCAGCCCCAGCATTTT
TRBV10-3	TRBJ2-7	.	.	CAISESSGFEQYF	TGTGCCATCAGTGAGTCGTCAGGATTCGAGCAGTACTTC
TRBV11-3	TRBJ2-2	.	.	CASSLEATNTGELFF	TGTGCCAGCAGCTTAGAGGCAACCAACACCGGGGAGCTGTTTTTT
TRBV18	TRBJ1-5	TRBD1	.	CASSAAGGQPQHF	TGTGCCAGCTCCGCAGCAGGGGGTCAGCCCCAGCATTTT
TRBV18	TRBJ2-5	.	.	CASSPYTPGLGAQETQYF	TGTGCCAGCTCACCATATACCCCAGGGCTAGGGGCCCAAGAGACCCAGTACTTC
TRBV19	TRBJ2-1	.	.	CASSIEADYNEQFF	TGTGCCAGTAGTATAGAAGCGGACTACAATGAGCAGTTCTTC
TRBV28	TRBJ2-3	TRBD2	.	CASSPLTSGRAGFADTQYF	TGTGCCAGCAGTCCTCTTACTAGCGGGAGGGCCGGATTCGCAGATACGCAGTATTTT
TRBV6-1	TRBJ2-3	TRBD2	few	CATKTSGSTDTQYF	TGTGCCACCAAGACTAGCGGGAGCACAGATACGCAGTATTTT
TRBV4-1	TRBJ2-7	.	.	CASSQPEVYEQYF	TGCGCCAGCAGCCAACCAGAAGTCTACGAGCAGTACTTC
TRBV6-4	TRBJ2-3	TRBD2	once	CASSDSGLAGDTQYF	TGTGCCAGCAGTGACTCGGGACTAGCGGGGGATACGCAGTATTTT
TRBV6-1	TRBJ2-4	TRBD2	once	CASSRSGRGGNIQYF	TGTGCCAGCAGTCGTAGCGGGCGAGGCGGAAACATTCAGTACTTC
TRBV6-5	TRBJ2-7	TRBD2	.	CASSYSGSGSSYEQYF	TGTGCCAGCAGTTACTCGGGCAGCGGGAGCTCCTACGAGCAGTACTTC
TRBV29-1	TRBJ1-2	.	few	CSVLDSSYGYTF	TGCAGCGTCCTGGACAGTTCCTATGGCTACACCTTC
TRBV7-2	TRBJ2-7	.	.	CASSAGLSSSYEQYF	TGTGCCAGCAGCGCCGGACTGTCCAGCTCCTACGAGCAGTACTTC
TRBV6-1	TRBJ2-2	.	.	CAGRFGQNTGELFF	TGTGCCGGCAGGTTCGGACAGAATACCGGGGAGCTGTTTTTT
TRBV5-1	TRBJ2-4	.	once	CASWDFKNIQYF	TGCGCCAGCTGGGACTTCAAAAACATTCAGTACTTC